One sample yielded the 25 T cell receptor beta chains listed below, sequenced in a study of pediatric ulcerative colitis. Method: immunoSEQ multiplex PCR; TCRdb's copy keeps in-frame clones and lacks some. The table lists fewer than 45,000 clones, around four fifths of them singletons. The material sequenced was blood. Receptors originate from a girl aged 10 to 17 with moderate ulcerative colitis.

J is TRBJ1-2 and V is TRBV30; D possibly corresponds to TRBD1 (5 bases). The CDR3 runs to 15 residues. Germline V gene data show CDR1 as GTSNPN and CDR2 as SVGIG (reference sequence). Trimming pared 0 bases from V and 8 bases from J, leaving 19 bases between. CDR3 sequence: CAWSVSIGATTGYTF. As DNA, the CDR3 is TGTGCCTGGAGTGTATCCATTGGGGCAACCACCGGCTACACCTTC.

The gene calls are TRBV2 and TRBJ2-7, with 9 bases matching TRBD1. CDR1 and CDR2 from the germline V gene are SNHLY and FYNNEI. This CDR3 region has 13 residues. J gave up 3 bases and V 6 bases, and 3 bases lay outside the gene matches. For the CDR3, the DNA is TGTGCCAGCAGGGGGACAGGGAGCTACGAGCAGTACTTC. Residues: CASRGTGSYEQYF.

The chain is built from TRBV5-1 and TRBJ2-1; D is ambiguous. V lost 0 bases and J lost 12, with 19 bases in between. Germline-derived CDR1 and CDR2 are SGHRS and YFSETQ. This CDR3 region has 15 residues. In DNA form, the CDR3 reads TGCGCCAGCAGCTTGGAAACCTACTCCGGCACCGGGCAGTTCTTC. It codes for CASSLETYSGTGQFF.

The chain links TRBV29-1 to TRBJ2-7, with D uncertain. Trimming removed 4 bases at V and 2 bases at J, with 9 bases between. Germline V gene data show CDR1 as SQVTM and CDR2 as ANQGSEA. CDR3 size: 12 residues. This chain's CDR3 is CSVGLGPYEQYF. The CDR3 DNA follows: TGCAGCGTTGGTTTAGGGCCCTACGAGCAGTACTTC.

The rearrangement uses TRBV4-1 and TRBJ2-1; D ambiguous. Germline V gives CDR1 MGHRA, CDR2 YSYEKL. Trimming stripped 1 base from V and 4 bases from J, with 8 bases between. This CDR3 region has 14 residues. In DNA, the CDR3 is TGCGCCAGCAGCCAAGGTGGCGGATACAATGAGCAGTTCTTC. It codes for CASSQGGGYNEQFF.

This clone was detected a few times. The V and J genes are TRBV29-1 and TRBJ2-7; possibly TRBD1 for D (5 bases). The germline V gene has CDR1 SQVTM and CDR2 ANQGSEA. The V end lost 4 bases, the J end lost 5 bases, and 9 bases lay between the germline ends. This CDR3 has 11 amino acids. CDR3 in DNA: TGCAGCGTTGCTTGGGGCCACGAGCAGTACTTC. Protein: CSVAWGHEQYF.

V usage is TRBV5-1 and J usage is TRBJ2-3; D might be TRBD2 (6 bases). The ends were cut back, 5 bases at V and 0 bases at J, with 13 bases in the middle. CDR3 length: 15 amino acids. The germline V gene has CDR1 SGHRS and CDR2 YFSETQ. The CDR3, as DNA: TGCGCCAGCAGACCGGAGGGAGCTAGCACAGATACGCAGTATTTT. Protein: CASRPEGASTDTQYF.

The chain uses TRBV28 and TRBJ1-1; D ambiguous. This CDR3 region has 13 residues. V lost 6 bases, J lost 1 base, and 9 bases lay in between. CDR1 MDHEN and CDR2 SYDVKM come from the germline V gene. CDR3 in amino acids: CASSHKPNTEAFF. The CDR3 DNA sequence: TGTGCCAGCAGCCATAAGCCGAACACTGAAGCTTTCTTT.

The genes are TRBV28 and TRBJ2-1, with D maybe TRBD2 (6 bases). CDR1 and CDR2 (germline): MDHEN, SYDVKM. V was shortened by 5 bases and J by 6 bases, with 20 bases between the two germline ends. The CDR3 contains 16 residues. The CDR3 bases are TGTGCCAGCAGTCCACGACTTCTGAGGGAGGCCAATGAGCAGTTCTTC. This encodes CASSPRLLREANEQFF.

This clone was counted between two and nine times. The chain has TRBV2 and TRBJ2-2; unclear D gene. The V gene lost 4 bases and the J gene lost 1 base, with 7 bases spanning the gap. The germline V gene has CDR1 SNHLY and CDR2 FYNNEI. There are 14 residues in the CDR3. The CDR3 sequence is CASSAEKNTGELFF. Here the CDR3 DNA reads TGTGCCAGCAGTGCCGAAAAGAACACCGGGGAGCTGTTTTTT.

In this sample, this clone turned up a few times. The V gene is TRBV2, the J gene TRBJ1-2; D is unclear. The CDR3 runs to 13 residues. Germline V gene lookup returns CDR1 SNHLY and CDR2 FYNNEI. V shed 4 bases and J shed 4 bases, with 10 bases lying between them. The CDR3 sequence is CASSVQAGYGYTF. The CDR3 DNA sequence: TGTGCCAGCAGTGTTCAGGCTGGCTATGGCTACACCTTC.

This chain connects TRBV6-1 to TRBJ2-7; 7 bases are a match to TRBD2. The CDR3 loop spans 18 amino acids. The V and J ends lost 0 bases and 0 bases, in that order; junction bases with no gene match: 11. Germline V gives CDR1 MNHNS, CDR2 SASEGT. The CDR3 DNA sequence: TGTGCCAGCAGTGAAGCGAGGTTTTGGGGAGGGAGCTCCTACGAGCAGTACTTC. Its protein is CASSEARFWGGSSYEQYF.

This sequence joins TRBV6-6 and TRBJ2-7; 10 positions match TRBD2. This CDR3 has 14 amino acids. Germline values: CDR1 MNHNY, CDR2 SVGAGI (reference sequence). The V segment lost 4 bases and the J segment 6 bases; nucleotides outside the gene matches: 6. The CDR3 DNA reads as TGTGCCAGCAGTTCTAGGGGACTAGCGTCCGAGCAGTACTTC. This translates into CASSSRGLASEQYF.

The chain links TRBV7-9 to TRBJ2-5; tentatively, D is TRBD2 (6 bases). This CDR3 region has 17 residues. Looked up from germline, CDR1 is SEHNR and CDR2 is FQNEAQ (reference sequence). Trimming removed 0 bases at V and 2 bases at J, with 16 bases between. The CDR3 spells CASSLATLEGGQETQYF. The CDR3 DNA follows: TGTGCCAGCAGCTTAGCGACCCTAGAGGGAGGACAAGAGACCCAGTACTTC.

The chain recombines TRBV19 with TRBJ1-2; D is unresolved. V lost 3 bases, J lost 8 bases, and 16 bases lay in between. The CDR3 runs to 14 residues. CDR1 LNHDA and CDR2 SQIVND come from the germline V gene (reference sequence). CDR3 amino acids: CASSIIPPLRGYTF. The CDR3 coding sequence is TGTGCCAGTAGTATTATTCCACCCCTTCGGGGCTACACCTTC. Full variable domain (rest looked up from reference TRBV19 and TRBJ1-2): DGGITQSPKYLFRKEGQNVTLSCEQNLNHDAMYWYRQDPGQGLRLIYYSQIVNDFQKGDIAEGYSVSREKKESFPLTVTSAQKNPTAFYLCASSIIPPLRGYTFGSGTRLTVV.

CDR3 DNA: TGTGCCAGCAGCCAAGACGAAGGAAACACCGGGGAGCTGTTTTTT. Translating gives CASSQDEGNTGELFF. The gene calls are TRBV4-2 and TRBJ2-2; D is undetermined. Trimming took off 0 bases at V and 2 bases at J, with 7 bases between the two ends. Germline V CDR1 and CDR2: LGHNA, YNFKEQ. CDR3 length: 15 residues.

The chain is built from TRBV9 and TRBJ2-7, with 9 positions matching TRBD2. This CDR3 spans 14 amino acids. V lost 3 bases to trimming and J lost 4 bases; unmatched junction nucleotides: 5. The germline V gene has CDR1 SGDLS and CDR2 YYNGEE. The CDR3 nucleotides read TGTGCCAGCAGCGGGGGACTAGCTGGTTACGAGCAGTACTTC. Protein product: CASSGGLAGYEQYF.

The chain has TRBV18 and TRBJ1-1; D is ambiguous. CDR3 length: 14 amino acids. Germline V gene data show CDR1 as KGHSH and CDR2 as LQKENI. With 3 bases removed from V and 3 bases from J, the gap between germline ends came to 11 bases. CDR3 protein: CASSPGGSHTEAFF. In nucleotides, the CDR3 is TGTGCCAGCTCACCTGGAGGAAGTCACACTGAAGCTTTCTTT.

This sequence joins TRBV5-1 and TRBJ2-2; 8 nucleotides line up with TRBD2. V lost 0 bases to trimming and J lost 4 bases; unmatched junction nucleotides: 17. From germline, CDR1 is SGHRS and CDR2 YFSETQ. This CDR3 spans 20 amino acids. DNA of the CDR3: TGCGCCAGCAGCTTGGTCGATAGCGGGGAGTTATGGTTTCGCACCGGGGAGCTGTTTTTT. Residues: CASSLVDSGELWFRTGELFF.

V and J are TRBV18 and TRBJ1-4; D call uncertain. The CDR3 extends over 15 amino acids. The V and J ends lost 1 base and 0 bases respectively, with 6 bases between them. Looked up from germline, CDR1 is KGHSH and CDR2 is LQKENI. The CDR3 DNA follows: TGTGCCAGCTCACCACTGGGTTCAACTAATGAAAAACTGTTTTTT. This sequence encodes CASSPLGSTNEKLFF.

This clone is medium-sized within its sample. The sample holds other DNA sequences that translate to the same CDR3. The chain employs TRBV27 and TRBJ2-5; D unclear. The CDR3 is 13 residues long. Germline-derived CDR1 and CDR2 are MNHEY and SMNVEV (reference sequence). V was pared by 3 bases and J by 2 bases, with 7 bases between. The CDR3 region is CASSFGIQETQYF. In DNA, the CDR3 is TGTGCCAGCAGTTTCGGAATTCAAGAGACCCAGTACTTC.

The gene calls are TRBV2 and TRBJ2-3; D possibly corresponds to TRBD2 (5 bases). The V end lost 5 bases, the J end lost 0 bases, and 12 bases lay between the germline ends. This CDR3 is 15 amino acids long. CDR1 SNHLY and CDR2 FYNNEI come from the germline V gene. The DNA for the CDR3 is TGTGCCAGCAGTCCCAGTGGCGGGAGCACAGATACGCAGTATTTT. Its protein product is CASSPSGGSTDTQYF.

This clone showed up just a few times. DNA for the CDR3: TGTGCCAGCGCCGGGGATCTCTATGGCTACACCTTC. Translation gives CASAGDLYGYTF. The chain combines TRBV2 with TRBJ1-2; no clear D. The CDR3 length is 12 residues. V was pared by 8 bases and J by 4 bases, with 11 bases between. The V gene's germline CDR1 is SNHLY and CDR2 FYNNEI.

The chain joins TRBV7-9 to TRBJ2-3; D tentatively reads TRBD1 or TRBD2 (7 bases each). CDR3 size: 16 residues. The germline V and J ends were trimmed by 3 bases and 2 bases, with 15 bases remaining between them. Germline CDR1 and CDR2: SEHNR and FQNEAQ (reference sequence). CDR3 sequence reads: CASSFSQGGDTDTQYF. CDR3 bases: TGTGCCAGCAGCTTTTCGCAGGGGGGGGACACAGATACGCAGTATTTT.

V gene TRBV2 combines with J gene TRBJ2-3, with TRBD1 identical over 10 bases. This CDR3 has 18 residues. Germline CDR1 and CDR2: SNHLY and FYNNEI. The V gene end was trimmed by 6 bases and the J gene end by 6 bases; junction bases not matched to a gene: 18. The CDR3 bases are TGTGCCAGCAGGGAAACAGTTTTCAGACAGGGGGCGTGGGATACGCAGTATTTT. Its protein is CASRETVFRQGAWDTQYF.